This record covers a single TCR beta chain. This entry is derived from a study of blood T cell repertoires in COVID-19. The CDR3 extends over 15 amino acids. Per the germline V gene, CDR1 is KGHSH and CDR2 is LQKENI. The ends lost 1 base at V and 6 bases at J; junction bases unmatched: 7. Libraries were prepared by immunoSEQ multiplex PCR; TCRdb keeps only in-frame clonotypes and omits some of them. The sample has a few hundred thousand clones, around nine tenths seen once. This chain connects TRBV18 to TRBJ1-1, with 8 bases aligning to TRBD1. This clonotype was sampled from a man between 60 and 75 years old with acute or convalescent COVID-19. What was sequenced was peripheral blood. The CDR3 is CASSPQRQGPAEAFF. In DNA, the CDR3 is TGTGCCAGCTCACCACAGAGACAGGGGCCGGCTGAAGCTTTCTTT.